These 26 T cell receptor beta chains came from one sample sequenced in a study of T cells in narcolepsy. The table came from immunoSEQ multiplex PCR; TCRdb's copy has only in-frame clones and leaves some out. The data show tens of thousands of clones, under 95% seen once. Specimen: CD45RA- memory CD4+ T cells from PBMCs. These receptors originate from a human donor with narcolepsy.

This chain links TRBV19 with TRBJ2-7; D ambiguous. This CDR3 has 12 residues. Germline-derived CDR1 and CDR2 are LNHDA and SQIVND (reference sequence). Trimming left V 0 bases short and J 4 bases short, with 4 bases between. CDR3 in amino acids: CASSIDQYEQYF. CDR3 bases: TGTGCCAGTAGTATAGATCAATACGAGCAGTACTTC.

This chain joins TRBV27 and TRBJ2-1; either TRBD1 or TRBD2 may supply D (5 bases each). This CDR3 is 17 amino acids long. Germline V lookup: CDR1 MNHEY, CDR2 SMNVEV (reference sequence). The V end lost 0 bases, the J end lost 12 bases, and 24 bases lay between the germline ends. The CDR3 region has the DNA TGTGCCAGCAGTTTATCCTTGACCGGGACCCAGTTGTCCACGCAGTTCTTC. It is translated as CASSLSLTGTQLSTQFF.

The chain couples TRBV19 to TRBJ2-4; D could derive from TRBD1 or TRBD2 (5 bases each). Germline CDR1 and CDR2: LNHDA and SQIVND (reference sequence). The CDR3 length is 16 residues. V was clipped by 7 bases and J by 1 base, with 17 bases between them. The CDR3 DNA reads TGTGCCAGTACCCAGTTGGGGGATCGGGCCAAAAACATTCAGTACTTC. It translates to CASTQLGDRAKNIQYF.

The gene calls are TRBV14 and TRBJ2-7; no reliable D call. CDR1 and CDR2 (germline): SGHDN, FVKESK. CDR3 length equals 14 residues. V gave up 4 bases and J gave up 2 bases, with 12 bases separating them. CDR3 amino acids: CASSPRQRTYEQYF. The DNA of the CDR3 is TGTGCCAGCAGCCCCCGGCAGCGTACCTACGAGCAGTACTTC.

The chain combines TRBV7-9 with TRBJ2-5; TRBD2 agrees at 11 bases. V gave up 8 bases and J gave up 5 bases; unmatched junction bases: 7. The CDR3 consists of 14 residues. Germline V CDR1 and CDR2: SEHNR, FQNEAQ (reference sequence). In nucleotides, the CDR3 is TGTGCCAGCGCTACTAGCGGGAGTTTGGAGACCCAGTACTTC. Protein: CASATSGSLETQYF.

The DNA of the CDR3 is TGTGCCAGCAGCTCACTAGAGGGCTACACCTTC. Translating it yields CASSSLEGYTF. The rearrangement links TRBV7-2 to TRBJ1-2; D is unclear. V lost 4 bases and J 8 bases, leaving 8 bases between the germline ends. The CDR3 has 11 amino acids. The germline V gene encodes CDR1 SGHTA and CDR2 FQGNSA.

The chain recombines TRBV7-3 with TRBJ2-6; 8 bases line up with TRBD2. Germline-derived CDR1 and CDR2 are SGHTA and FQGTGA. Unmatched junction bases numbered 12, after V lost 2 bases and J lost 0 bases. The CDR3 covers 20 residues. The CDR3 reads CASSLPLRPGGPSGANVLTF. In DNA form, the CDR3 reads TGTGCCAGCAGCTTACCTCTGAGGCCGGGAGGGCCCTCTGGGGCCAACGTCCTGACTTTC.

V usage is TRBV5-4 and J usage is TRBJ2-6; the D is unclear. Germline V gives CDR1 SGHNT, CDR2 YYREEE (reference sequence). The CDR3 has 16 amino acids. The V gene lost 0 bases and the J gene lost 2 bases, with 9 bases spanning the gap. CDR3 nucleotide sequence: TGTGCCAGCAGCTTGGCCGGAGTTACTGGGGCCAACGTCCTGACTTTC. It specifies CASSLAGVTGANVLTF.

The chain links TRBV6-6 to TRBJ2-1; the D is unclear. Germline V lookup: CDR1 MNHNY, CDR2 SVGAGI (reference sequence). CDR3 length equals 16 residues. Between the trimmed V and J ends, which lost 5 bases and 0 bases, there was a span of 14 bases. The CDR3 nucleotides read TGTGCCAGCAGTGCCACTAAATCCTTCTCCTACAATGAGCAGTTCTTC. Its translation: CASSATKSFSYNEQFF.

The chain has TRBV29-1 and TRBJ2-3; a possible D gene is TRBD2 (6 bases). Trimming removed 6 bases at V and 9 bases at J, with 13 bases between. Germline assignment: CDR1 SQVTM and CDR2 ANQGSEA. The CDR3 runs 11 residues. The CDR3 reads CSVLSLATQYF. The DNA of the CDR3 is TGCAGCGTCCTTAGCCTAGCGACGCAGTATTTT.

CDR3 region: CASSFQGETQYF. In nucleotides, the CDR3 is TGTGCCAGCAGCTTTCAGGGGGAGACCCAGTACTTC. The chain joins TRBV7-9 to TRBJ2-5; D might be TRBD1 (6 bases). This CDR3 has 12 amino acids. Germline loops: CDR1 SEHNR, CDR2 FQNEAQ (reference sequence). V was trimmed by 3 bases and J by 5 bases, leaving 7 bases between them.

This chain connects TRBV7-8 to TRBJ2-7; 9 positions match TRBD2. This CDR3 spans 18 amino acids. CDR1 is SGHVS and CDR2 is FQNEAQ in the germline V gene. V dropped 5 bases and J dropped 0; count of bases not matched to a gene: 14. In nucleotides, the CDR3 is TGTGCCAGCAGCAAGCGACGACTAGCGGACAGACTCTCCTACGAGCAGTACTTC. Translation: CASSKRRLADRLSYEQYF.

The CDR3 reads CASSLNRGYGYTF. CDR3 sequence (DNA): TGTGCCAGCAGCTTGAACAGGGGCTATGGCTACACCTTC. The rearrangement uses TRBV5-4 and TRBJ1-2; 7 nucleotides align to TRBD1. The CDR3 loop spans 13 amino acids. Looked up from germline, CDR1 is SGHNT and CDR2 is YYREEE (reference sequence). J gave up 4 bases and V 1 base, and 1 base lay outside the gene matches.

The chain joins TRBV7-2 to TRBJ2-7; D possibly uses TRBD1 or TRBD2 (6 bases each). Germline CDR1 reads SGHTA; CDR2 reads FQGNSA. CDR3 size: 14 residues. V was shortened by 10 bases and J by 0 bases, with 16 bases between the two germline ends. CDR3 sequence: CATRRGISSYEQYF. The CDR3 DNA reads TGTGCCACCCGGAGGGGGATTAGCTCCTACGAGCAGTACTTC.

J is TRBJ1-2 and V is TRBV19; the D gene is possibly TRBD1 (5 bases). V dropped 0 bases and J dropped 4 bases, with 18 bases sitting between them. Germline V gives CDR1 LNHDA, CDR2 SQIVND (reference sequence). The CDR3 sequence is 17 residues long. The CDR3 spells CASSIDHEGARVYGYTF. Written as DNA, the CDR3 is TGTGCCAGTAGTATAGATCATGAAGGAGCCAGGGTCTATGGCTACACCTTC.

This clone was observed a handful of times. J is TRBJ1-1 and V is TRBV19; TRBD1 is a possible D gene (5 bases). This CDR3 comprises 13 residues. V lost 3 bases to trimming and J lost 7 bases, with 12 bases between them. In germline, CDR1 is LNHDA, CDR2 SQIVND (reference sequence). The CDR3 nucleotides read TGTGCCAGTAGTATTAGTGGGGGTCGTGAAGCTTTCTTT. It encodes CASSISGGREAFF.

This sequence joins TRBV19 and TRBJ1-2; D is ambiguous. This CDR3 is built from 13 residues. Germline CDR1 reads LNHDA; CDR2 reads SQIVND (reference sequence). Trimming shortened V by 7 bases and J by 3 bases, and 12 bases separated the two germline ends. The CDR3 nucleotides read TGTGCCAGTACCGAACAAGGATACTATGGCTACACCTTC. The encoded protein is CASTEQGYYGYTF.

This chain links TRBV18 with TRBJ2-3; tentative D call: TRBD2 (6 bases). Between the trimmed V and J ends, which lost 5 bases and 2 bases, there was a span of 8 bases. Germline CDR1 is KGHSH and CDR2 is LQKENI. CDR3 length: 13 residues. Here the CDR3 DNA reads TGTGCCAGCTCAACGGGACTCACAGATACGCAGTATTTT. This gives the protein CASSTGLTDTQYF.

This chain joins TRBV5-4 and TRBJ2-5, with 9 bases identical to TRBD2. The CDR3 consists of 15 residues. Germline V CDR1 and CDR2: SGHNT, YYREEE (reference sequence). The V segment lost 0 bases and the J segment 6 bases; nucleotides outside the gene matches: 6. In DNA form, the CDR3 reads TGTGCCAGCAGCTTGGGGGCGGGAGGGCCGCAGACCCAGTACTTC. Its translation: CASSLGAGGPQTQYF.

The V call is TRBV9, the J call TRBJ2-1; TRBD1 agrees at 9 bases. From germline, CDR1 is SGDLS and CDR2 YYNGEE. V trimming: 3 bases; J trimming: 9 bases; junction bases outside the gene matches: 7. This CDR3 region has 14 residues. This CDR3 is CASSAWDRATEQFF. CDR3 bases: TGTGCCAGCAGCGCCTGGGACAGGGCCACTGAGCAGTTCTTC. Full variable domain (outside the CDR3, taken from reference TRBV9 and TRBJ2-1): DSGVTQTPKHLITATGQRVTLRCSPRSGDLSVYWYQQSLDQGLQFLIQYYNGEERAKGNILERFSAQQFPDLHSELNLSSLELGDSALYFCASSAWDRATEQFFGPGTRLTVL.

J is TRBJ1-2 and V is TRBV14; a possible D gene is TRBD1 (5 bases). The CDR3 has 13 amino acids. From germline, CDR1 is SGHDN and CDR2 FVKESK. Trimming took off 7 bases at V and 3 bases at J, with 12 bases between the two ends. CDR3 region: CASNRAGYYGYTF. The CDR3 DNA follows: TGTGCCAGCAACCGCGCAGGGTACTATGGCTACACCTTC.

V gene TRBV7-2 combines with J gene TRBJ1-2; no definite D call. CDR1 and CDR2 from the germline V gene are SGHTA and FQGNSA. The germline V and J ends were trimmed by 5 bases and 5 bases, with 15 bases remaining between them. The CDR3 is made up of 14 amino acids. CDR3 sequence (DNA): TGTGCCAGCAGCCCGCAGTGGTCCATTTATGGCTACACCTTC. Encoded protein: CASSPQWSIYGYTF.

This clone was observed a handful of times. V and J are TRBV7-9 and TRBJ1-3, with D maybe TRBD1 (5 bases). Trimming took off 3 bases at V and 3 bases at J, with 9 bases between the two ends. The CDR3 length is 14 residues. CDR1 SEHNR and CDR2 FQNEAQ come from the germline V gene (reference sequence). The CDR3 nucleotides read TGTGCCAGCAGCTTTCAGGGTAGTGGAAACACCATATATTTT. This codes for CASSFQGSGNTIYF.

CDR3 sequence reads: CASTWGAGGAYNEQFF. The CDR3 bases are TGTGCCAGCACGTGGGGAGCGGGAGGCGCCTACAATGAGCAGTTCTTC. This chain links TRBV5-4 with TRBJ2-1, with 9 bases lining up with TRBD2. The germline CDR1 and CDR2 sequences are SGHNT and YYREEE (reference sequence). The CDR3 is 16 residues long. V shed 6 bases and J 2 bases; nucleotides not matched to a gene: 9.

J is TRBJ2-7 and V is TRBV20-1, with unresolved D. Between the trimmed V and J ends, which lost 1 base and 6 bases, there was a span of 7 bases. Germline CDR1 and CDR2: DFQATT and SNEGSKA (reference sequence). The length of the CDR3 is 11 residues. The CDR3 loop is CSARVLSEQYF. CDR3 DNA: TGCAGTGCTAGAGTACTCAGCGAGCAGTACTTC.

The chain joins TRBV29-1 to TRBJ2-3; 9 bases are shared with TRBD1. The CDR3 is 16 residues long. V shed 5 bases and J 0 bases; nucleotides not matched to a gene: 9. Germline assignment: CDR1 SQVTM and CDR2 ANQGSEA. CDR3: CSVLTGGGRSTDTQYF. The CDR3 region has the DNA TGCAGCGTTCTGACAGGGGGGGGTCGGAGCACAGATACGCAGTATTTT.